The 21 T cell receptor beta chains below come from one sample, sequenced in a study of response to subunit inactivated influenza vaccine. TCRdb reprocessed the RT-PCR reads with MiXCR, giving one entry per CDR3 protein. The table shows approximately 520,000 distinct CDR3 sequences, with 16% occurring only once. The sequencing used CD4+ T cells sorted from PBMCs, collected around 25 months after vaccination. Every receptor here comes from a man between 50 and 70 years old who received an inactivated influenza vaccine.

In this sample, this clonotype turned up many times. The CDR3 region has the DNA TGTGCCACCAGCAGAGTCCCCCGATCGAGGGGGGGAGAGACCCAGTACTTC. Translated: CATSRVPRSRGGETQYF. The chain is built from TRBV15 and TRBJ2-5; a weak D match, TRBD2 (7 bases). CDR1 LNHNV and CDR2 YYDKDF come from the germline V gene (reference sequence). Trimming pared 1 base from V and 4 bases from J, leaving 19 bases between. The CDR3 runs 17 residues.

The V and J genes are TRBV7-2 and TRBJ1-2; 9 bases agree with TRBD1. Germline values: CDR1 SGHTA, CDR2 FQGNSA. The CDR3 consists of 15 residues. V lost 4 bases to trimming and J lost 3 bases; unmatched junction nucleotides: 6. In nucleotides, the CDR3 is TGTGCCAGCAGCTCCGGGACAGGGATAGACTATGGCTACACCTTC. It yields the protein CASSSGTGIDYGYTF.

This clonotype was seen more than once but under ten times. This rearrangement joins TRBV29-1 to TRBJ1-2; 7 positions match TRBD1. The CDR3 contains 16 residues. Germline V gives CDR1 SQVTM, CDR2 ANQGSEA. V shed 0 bases, J shed 8 bases, and the junction held 15 bases outside the gene matches. The CDR3 coding sequence is TGCAGCGTTGAAGATGGATCAGGAGGGGGCCTAAGAGGCTACACCTTC. Translating gives CSVEDGSGGGLRGYTF.

Only a few counts were recorded for this clonotype. This chain connects TRBV7-9 to TRBJ2-1, with D hard to call. Trimming left V 6 bases short and J 15 bases short, with 21 bases between. This CDR3 has 13 residues. The germline gives CDR1 SEHNR, CDR2 FQNEAQ (reference sequence). The CDR3 protein is CASRQSPGFNRFF. DNA of the CDR3: TGTGCCAGCAGACAAAGTCCCGGGTTTAACCGGTTCTTC. Filled out from reference TRBV7-9 and TRBJ2-1, the complete variable domain reads DTGVSQNPRHKITKRGQNVTFRCDPISEHNRLYWYRQTLGQGPEFLTYFQNEAQLEKSRLLSDRFSAERPKGSFSTLEIQRTEQGDSAMYLCASRQSPGFNRFFGPGTRLTVL.

This clonotype was seen many times. This chain links TRBV5-1 with TRBJ1-3; TRBD1 matches 9 bases. The ends lost 7 bases at V and 4 bases at J; junction bases unmatched: 3. Germline assignment: CDR1 SGHRS and CDR2 YFSETQ. The length of the CDR3 is 13 residues. The CDR3 loop is CASRTGDGNTIYF. In DNA form, the CDR3 reads TGCGCCAGCCGGACAGGGGACGGAAACACCATATATTTT.

This clonotype has more than one count but fewer than ten. The chain carries TRBV9 and TRBJ2-1, with D perhaps TRBD2 (6 bases). Germline loops: CDR1 SGDLS, CDR2 YYNGEE. Deletions cut 3 bases from V and 0 bases from J, with 19 bases between. The CDR3 totals 18 residues. CDR3 loop: CASSGGAGKDGSYNEQFF. CDR3 DNA sequence: TGTGCCAGCAGCGGAGGGGCGGGGAAAGATGGCTCCTACAATGAGCAGTTCTTC.

This clonotype was found a few times. This chain joins TRBV4-3 and TRBJ2-1, with 7 bases that match TRBD1. The CDR3 sequence is 16 residues long. Trimming took 0 bases from V and 2 from J; bases not matched to a gene: 4. The germline V gene encodes CDR1 LGHNA and CDR2 YSLEER. The DNA for the CDR3 is TGCGCCAGCAGCCAAGATCGCCAGGGGGCCTACAATGAGCAGTTCTTC. It codes for CASSQDRQGAYNEQFF.

This clonotype was seen only a few times. This chain uses TRBV29-1 with TRBJ1-1; 7 bases line up with TRBD1. Germline lookup yields CDR1 SQVTM and CDR2 ANQGSEA. Trimming took 2 bases from V and 1 from J; bases not matched to a gene: 7. The CDR3 is 15 residues long. CDR3 residues: CSVEILTGQNTEAFF. For the CDR3, the DNA is TGCAGCGTTGAAATTCTGACAGGGCAGAACACTGAAGCTTTCTTT.

The V call is TRBV5-1, the J call TRBJ1-1, with unresolved D. CDR3 length equals 14 residues. The germline V gene has CDR1 SGHRS and CDR2 YFSETQ. Trimming shortened V by 1 base and J by 3 bases, and 10 bases separated the two germline ends. CDR3 in amino acids: CASSLSRSDTEAFF. The CDR3, as DNA: TGCGCCAGCAGCTTGTCTCGTAGCGACACTGAAGCTTTCTTT.

This clonotype has a handful of counts. The V and J genes are TRBV15 and TRBJ2-3; 9 bases fit TRBD2. The junction had 7 bases not matched to a gene; V was cut back by 2 bases and J by 7 bases. The CDR3 covers 15 residues. CDR1 LNHNV and CDR2 YYDKDF come from the germline V gene (reference sequence). The CDR3 nucleotides are TGTGCCACCAGCAGATCCGGGACTAGCACTCATACGCAGTATTTT. Residues: CATSRSGTSTHTQYF.

The chain joins TRBV10-3 to TRBJ2-2; D gene unclear. V lost 8 bases to trimming and J lost 8 bases, with 12 bases between them. CDR3 length equals 12 residues. Germline CDR1 is ENHRY and CDR2 is SYGVKD. The CDR3 is CAIWSGIGELFF. In DNA, the CDR3 is TGTGCCATCTGGTCTGGAATTGGGGAGCTGTTTTTT.

This clonotype was observed a handful of times. The genes are TRBV24-1 and TRBJ2-1; 11 nucleotides line up with TRBD2. V trimming: 3 bases; J trimming: 14 bases; junction bases outside the gene matches: 11. CDR1 and CDR2 (germline): KGHDR, SFDVKD. The CDR3 contains 15 residues. In nucleotides, the CDR3 is TGTGCCACCAGTGATCCCGGGACTAGCGGACCTGGGAAGTTCTTC. It specifies CATSDPGTSGPGKFF.

The genes are TRBV7-8 and TRBJ2-5; 8 bases agree with TRBD2. Germline lookup yields CDR1 SGHVS and CDR2 FQNEAQ. The CDR3 totals 15 residues. J gave up 1 base and V 0 bases, and 1 base lay outside the gene matches. CDR3 region: CASSLALAAQETQYF. As DNA, the CDR3 is TGTGCCAGCAGCTTAGCACTAGCGGCCCAAGAGACCCAGTACTTC.

This clonotype came up many times. The rearrangement links TRBV6-1 to TRBJ2-3; TRBD1 might be the D (5 bases). The germline gives CDR1 MNHNS, CDR2 SASEGT. CDR3 size: 13 residues. The V end lost 7 bases, the J end lost 2 bases, and 10 bases lay between the germline ends. This CDR3 reads CASIDRNTDTQYF. Written as DNA, the CDR3 is TGTGCCAGCATAGACAGAAACACAGATACGCAGTATTTT.

This clonotype was counted only a few times. The CDR3 region has the DNA TGCGCCAGCAGCTGGGGGGCAGTATCTACAGATACGCAGTATTTT. Residues: CASSWGAVSTDTQYF. The chain joins TRBV5-1 to TRBJ2-3; D tentatively reads TRBD1 or TRBD2 (6 bases each). With 3 bases removed from V and 3 bases from J, the gap between germline ends came to 14 bases. Germline V CDR1 and CDR2: SGHRS, YFSETQ. The CDR3 runs 15 residues.

The V gene is TRBV4-3, the J gene TRBJ2-3; D not resolved. This CDR3 comprises 16 residues. V was pared by 1 base and J by 0 bases, with 11 bases between. Germline V gives CDR1 LGHNA, CDR2 YSLEER. The CDR3 DNA reads as TGCGCCAGCAGCCAAGGGCGGAACCCTAGCACAGATACGCAGTATTTT. It encodes CASSQGRNPSTDTQYF.

This clonotype was found a few times. The J gene is TRBJ1-2, the V gene TRBV10-3; 10 bases line up with TRBD1. The germline V gene encodes CDR1 ENHRY and CDR2 SYGVKD. The CDR3 contains 13 residues. The J segment lost 6 bases and the V segment lost 5 bases, leaving 3 bases of the junction unmatched. The CDR3 DNA follows: TGTGCCATCAGTTCGGGACAGGGGAATGGCTACACCTTC. Its protein is CAISSGQGNGYTF.

V usage is TRBV9 and J usage is TRBJ1-3, with D perhaps matching TRBD1 (5 bases). The CDR3 loop spans 16 amino acids. Between the trimmed V and J ends, which lost 0 bases and 0 bases, there was a span of 10 bases. The germline gives CDR1 SGDLS, CDR2 YYNGEE. The CDR3 DNA reads as TGTGCCAGCAGCGTAGCTCCAGGGAGCTCTGGAAACACCATATATTTT. It yields the protein CASSVAPGSSGNTIYF.

V and J are TRBV10-2 and TRBJ2-2, with D unresolved. The CDR3 contains 14 residues. V shed 7 bases and J shed 6 bases, with 15 bases lying between them. Germline CDR1 and CDR2: WSHSY and SAAADI. The CDR3 is CASTGSRFPGELFF. CDR3 DNA: TGCGCCAGCACTGGATCACGATTCCCCGGGGAGCTGTTTTTT.

A few counts support this clonotype. The gene calls are TRBV6-1 and TRBJ2-2; perhaps TRBD2 as D (6 bases). The CDR3 covers 16 residues. The germline CDR1 and CDR2 sequences are MNHNS and SASEGT. The ends were cut back, 5 bases at V and 6 bases at J, with 19 bases in the middle. The CDR3 reads CASSSLGGVSAGELFF. In DNA form, the CDR3 reads TGTGCCAGCAGTAGCCTCGGAGGGGTGAGCGCCGGGGAGCTGTTTTTT.

This clonotype was seen only a few times. The genes are TRBV5-5 and TRBJ1-2; D might be TRBD1 (5 bases). The ends were cut back, 3 bases at V and 2 bases at J, with 11 bases in the middle. Germline CDR1 reads SGHKS; CDR2 reads YYEKEE (reference sequence). The CDR3 is 14 residues long. CDR3 bases: TGTGCCAGCAGCTCCTCGACAGTAAACTATGGCTACACCTTC. This encodes CASSSSTVNYGYTF.